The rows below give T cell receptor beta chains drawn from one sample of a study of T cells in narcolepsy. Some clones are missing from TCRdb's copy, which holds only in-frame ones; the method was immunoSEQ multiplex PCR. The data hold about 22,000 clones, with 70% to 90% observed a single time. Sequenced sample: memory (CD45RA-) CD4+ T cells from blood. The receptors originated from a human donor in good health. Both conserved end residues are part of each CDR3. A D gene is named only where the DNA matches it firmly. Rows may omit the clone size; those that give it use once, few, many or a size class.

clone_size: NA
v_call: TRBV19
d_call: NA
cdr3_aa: CASSPDRNAYGYTF

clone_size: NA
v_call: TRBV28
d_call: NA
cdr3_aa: CASILTLETGELFF

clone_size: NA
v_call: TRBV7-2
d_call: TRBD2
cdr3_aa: CASSFIAGEQYF

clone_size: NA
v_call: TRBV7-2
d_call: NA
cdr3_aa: CASSYGRPEQYF

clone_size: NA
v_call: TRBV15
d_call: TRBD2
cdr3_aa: CATQTSGGTDTQYF

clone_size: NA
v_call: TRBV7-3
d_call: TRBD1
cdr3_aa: CASSRSAGGGVDGYTF

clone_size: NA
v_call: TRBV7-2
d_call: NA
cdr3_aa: CASSFLATGQGSPLHF

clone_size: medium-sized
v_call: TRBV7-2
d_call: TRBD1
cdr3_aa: CASSPRGGGVQTYGYTF

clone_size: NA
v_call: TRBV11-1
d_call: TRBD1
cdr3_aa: CASSLADPYRGLTEAFF

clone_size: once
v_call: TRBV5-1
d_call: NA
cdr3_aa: CASSRRGGPTANYGYTF

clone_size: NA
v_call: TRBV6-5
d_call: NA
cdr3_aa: CASSVSSGQSGTQYF

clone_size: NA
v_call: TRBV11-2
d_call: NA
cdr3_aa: CASRGLMGSPLHF

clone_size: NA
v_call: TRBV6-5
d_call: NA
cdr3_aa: CASSYRGTLESPLHF

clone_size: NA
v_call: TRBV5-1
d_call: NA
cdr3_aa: CASSLDRAYEQYF

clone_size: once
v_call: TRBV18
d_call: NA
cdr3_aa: CASSPRGSSYEQYF

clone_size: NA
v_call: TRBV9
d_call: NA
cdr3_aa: CASSESTDTQYF

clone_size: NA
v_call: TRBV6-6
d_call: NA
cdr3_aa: CASSYGPGLNTEAFF

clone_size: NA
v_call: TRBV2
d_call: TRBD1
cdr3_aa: CASSDTGGAAYGYTF

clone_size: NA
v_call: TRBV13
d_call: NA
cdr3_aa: CASTIVRRGGELFF

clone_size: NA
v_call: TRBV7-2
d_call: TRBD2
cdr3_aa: CASSSGLASRQFF

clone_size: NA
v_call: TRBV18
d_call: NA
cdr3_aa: CASSPVDSFNSPLHF

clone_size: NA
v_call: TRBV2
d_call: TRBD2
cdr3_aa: CASISSGGYTSYNEQFF

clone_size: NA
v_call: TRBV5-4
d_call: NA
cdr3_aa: CASSLMGEPNTIYF

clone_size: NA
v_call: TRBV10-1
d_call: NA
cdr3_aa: CASTEGPDGYTF

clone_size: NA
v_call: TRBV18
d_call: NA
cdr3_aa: CASSLGSTTNEKLFF

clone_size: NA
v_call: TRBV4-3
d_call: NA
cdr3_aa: CASSHSGVAGANVLTF

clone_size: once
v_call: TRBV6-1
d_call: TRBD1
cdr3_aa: CASSARTGGGNQPQHF

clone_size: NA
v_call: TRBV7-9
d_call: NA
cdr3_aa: CASSLEGQNSPLHF

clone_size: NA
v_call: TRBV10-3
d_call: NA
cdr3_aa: CAIQVGAKADTQYF

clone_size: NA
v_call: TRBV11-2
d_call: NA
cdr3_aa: CASSSHLQETQYF

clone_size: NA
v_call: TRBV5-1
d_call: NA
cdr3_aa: CASSSDPGTGGGYTF

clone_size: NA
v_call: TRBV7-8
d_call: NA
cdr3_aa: CASSLVPGGMNTEAFF

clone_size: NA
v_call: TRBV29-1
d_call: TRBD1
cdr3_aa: CSADRGTEAFF

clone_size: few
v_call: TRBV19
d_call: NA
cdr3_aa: CASSRQPPMDTEAFF

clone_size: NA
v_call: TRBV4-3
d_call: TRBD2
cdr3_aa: CASSQDWSGALGTQYF

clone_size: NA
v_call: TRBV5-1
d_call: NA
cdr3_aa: CASSLVSGTDGYTF

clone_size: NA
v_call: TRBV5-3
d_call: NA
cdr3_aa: CARSLEGRGYTF

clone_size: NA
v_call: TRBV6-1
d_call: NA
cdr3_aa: CASRTYEDSPLHF

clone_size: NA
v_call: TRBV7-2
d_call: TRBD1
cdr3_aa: CASSTRQGAGDTQYF

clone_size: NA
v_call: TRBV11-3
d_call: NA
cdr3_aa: CASSIRAGERTEAFF

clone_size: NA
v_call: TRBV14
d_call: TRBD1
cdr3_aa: CASSLDRVPDTQYF

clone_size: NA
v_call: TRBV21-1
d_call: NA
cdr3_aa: CASDWKDRGWAGELFF

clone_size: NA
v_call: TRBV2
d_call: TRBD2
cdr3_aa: CASSRGTSAYQETQYF

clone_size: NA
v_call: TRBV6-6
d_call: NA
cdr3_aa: CASGLGSDAGELFF

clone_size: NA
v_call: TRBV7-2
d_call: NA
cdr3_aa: CASSPPQVQETQYF

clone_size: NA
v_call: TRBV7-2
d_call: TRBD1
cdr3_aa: CASSSQGAAGNTIYF

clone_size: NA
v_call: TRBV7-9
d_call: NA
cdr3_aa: CASSLALADTQYF

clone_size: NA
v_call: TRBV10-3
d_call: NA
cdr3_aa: CAISDRITRLDTDTQYF

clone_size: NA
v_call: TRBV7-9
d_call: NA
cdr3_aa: CASRPGLGEGAEAFF

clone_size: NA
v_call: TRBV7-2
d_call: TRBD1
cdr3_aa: CASSLDRAVGQPQHF

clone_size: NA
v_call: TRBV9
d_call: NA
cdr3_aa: CASSPGGDEQYF

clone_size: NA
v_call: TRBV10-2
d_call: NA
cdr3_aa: CASSLTVIQETQYF

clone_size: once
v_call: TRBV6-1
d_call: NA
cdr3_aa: CASRVNIDSPLHF

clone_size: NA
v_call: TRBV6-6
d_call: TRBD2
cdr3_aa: CASSYVSGGAYNEQFF